A selection of T cell receptor beta chains follows, all from one sample in a study of CD8 T cells in Susac syndrome. Via MiXCR, TCRdb re-called the immunoSEQ multiplex PCR reads, giving one row per CDR3 protein. The sample lists tens of thousands of distinct CDR3 sequences, roughly 94% seen once, with roughly 0.46% in the top ten. Sequencing input: CD8+ T cells from PBMCs. All receptors derive from a human donor with Susac syndrome. Both conserved end residues are part of each CDR3. Each record gives: V gene, J gene, D gene, clone size, CDR3 DNA, CDR3 protein. D genes are given only for firm matches. Not all rows give a size; the values are once, few, many and, for expanded clones, a class.

V: TRBV4-3; J: TRBJ2-1; D: TRBD2; size: -; DNA: TGCGCCAGCAGCCAAGATTCGGCGGGAGGGCCAAACAATGAGCAGTTCTTC; CDR3: CASSQDSAGGPNNEQFF
V: TRBV5-6; J: TRBJ2-7; D: -; size: -; DNA: TGTGCCAGCAGCTTGGCGGGGGCGCCCCTCTACGAGCAGTACTTC; CDR3: CASSLAGAPLYEQYF
V: TRBV4-1; J: TRBJ2-2; D: -; size: -; DNA: TGCGCCAGCAGCCAAGATACGGGCGGGGAGCTGTTTTTT; CDR3: CASSQDTGGELFF
V: TRBV29-1; J: TRBJ2-6; D: -; size: -; DNA: TGCAGCGTTGAAGAACCCTGGGCAGGCATAAGCTCTGGGGCCAACGTCCTGACTTTC; CDR3: CSVEEPWAGISSGANVLTF
V: TRBV29-1; J: TRBJ2-2; D: -; size: -; DNA: TGCAGCGTTCGTGAGGGCGGGGAGCTGTTTTTT; CDR3: CSVREGGELFF
V: TRBV4-2; J: TRBJ2-7; D: -; size: -; DNA: TGTGCCAGCAGCCAAGTTGGTTACGAGCAGTACTTC; CDR3: CASSQVGYEQYF
V: TRBV4-2; J: TRBJ1-1; D: TRBD1; size: -; DNA: TGTGCCAGCAGCCAAACCGGGACAGGGGAGTTGAACACTGAAGCTTTCTTT; CDR3: CASSQTGTGELNTEAFF
V: TRBV29-1; J: TRBJ1-1; D: -; size: -; DNA: TGCAGCGTTGACCAGGGACCAGGGACTGAAGCTTTCTTT; CDR3: CSVDQGPGTEAFF
V: TRBV28; J: TRBJ2-1; D: TRBD1; size: -; DNA: TGTGCCAGCAGGTGGGACAGCTCCTACAATGAGCAGTTCTTC; CDR3: CASRWDSSYNEQFF
V: TRBV4-1; J: TRBJ2-1; D: TRBD2; size: -; DNA: TGCGCCAGCAGCCAAGCGAGTAGCGGGAGTTGGGAGCAGTTCTTC; CDR3: CASSQASSGSWEQFF
V: TRBV6-5; J: TRBJ2-4; D: -; size: -; DNA: TGTGCCAGCAGTTACAACGGCCAGGGCAACATTCAGTACTTC; CDR3: CASSYNGQGNIQYF
V: TRBV20-1; J: TRBJ1-2; D: -; size: -; DNA: TGCATGGCCGACAGCTATGGCTACACCTTC; CDR3: CMADSYGYTF
V: TRBV6-5; J: TRBJ2-7; D: -; size: -; DNA: TGTGCCAGCACCTCGGACCGAGCCTACGAGCAGTACTTC; CDR3: CASTSDRAYEQYF
V: TRBV19; J: TRBJ1-5; D: -; size: -; DNA: TGTGCCAGTAGGTCAGGGGCTCAGCCCCAGCATTTT; CDR3: CASRSGAQPQHF
V: TRBV4-2; J: TRBJ2-7; D: -; size: -; DNA: TGTGCCAGCAGCCAAAACCCCATGGGGCCGGAGGAGCAGTACTTC; CDR3: CASSQNPMGPEEQYF
V: TRBV28; J: TRBJ2-7; D: -; size: -; DNA: TGTGCCAGCTTCTCCTACGAGCAGTACTTC; CDR3: CASFSYEQYF
V: TRBV13; J: TRBJ1-1; D: TRBD1; size: -; DNA: TGTGCCAGCAGCTTTCGCATGACAGGGAGGACTGAAGCTTTCTTT; CDR3: CASSFRMTGRTEAFF
V: TRBV4-1; J: TRBJ1-4; D: TRBD1; size: -; DNA: TGCGCCAGCAGCCCCTCGGGACAGGGGAATGAAAAACTGTTTTTT; CDR3: CASSPSGQGNEKLFF
V: TRBV5-6; J: TRBJ1-5; D: -; size: once; DNA: TGTGCCAGCAGCAAGTTCCGGGCCGGTCAGCCCCAGCATTTT; CDR3: CASSKFRAGQPQHF
V: TRBV4-2; J: TRBJ2-1; D: -; size: -; DNA: TGTGCCAGCAGCCAGTACGGGGGAAATGAGCAGTTCTTC; CDR3: CASSQYGGNEQFF
V: TRBV7-2; J: TRBJ2-5; D: TRBD1; size: -; DNA: TGTGCCAGCAGCTGGGGGACAGACTACCAAGAGACCCAGTACTTC; CDR3: CASSWGTDYQETQYF
V: TRBV6-5; J: TRBJ2-2; D: -; size: -; DNA: TGTGCCAGCAGTTACTTAACCGGGGAGCTGTTTTTT; CDR3: CASSYLTGELFF
V: TRBV15; J: TRBJ2-1; D: TRBD2; size: -; DNA: TGTGCCACCAGCAGAGAGTTGGCTAGCGGGACGATAAATGAGCAGTTCTTC; CDR3: CATSRELASGTINEQFF
V: TRBV11-2; J: TRBJ1-1; D: TRBD1; size: -; DNA: TGTGCCAGCACCTCGGGACAGCGAGGGAACACTGAAGCTTTCTTT; CDR3: CASTSGQRGNTEAFF
V: TRBV19; J: TRBJ2-7; D: TRBD2; size: -; DNA: TGTGCCAGTAGTGCCGGGACTAGCGGGACTTGGGTCTACGAGCAGTACTTC; CDR3: CASSAGTSGTWVYEQYF
V: TRBV19; J: TRBJ2-2; D: TRBD2; size: few; DNA: TGTGCCAGTAGCCCGGGGGGCACCGGGGAGCTGTTTTTT; CDR3: CASSPGGTGELFF
V: TRBV11-1; J: TRBJ2-5; D: -; size: -; DNA: TGTGCCAGCAGCAATAGCGGGACAGGAGAGACCCAGTACTTC; CDR3: CASSNSGTGETQYF
V: TRBV4-1; J: TRBJ2-5; D: -; size: -; DNA: TGCGCCAGCAGCCCACCCGCGAGGGGCCAAGAGACCCAGTACTTC; CDR3: CASSPPARGQETQYF
V: TRBV12-3/TRBV12-4; J: TRBJ2-7; D: TRBD1; size: once; DNA: TGTGCCAGCAGTTTAGGGACAGGGAGCGAGCAGTACTTC; CDR3: CASSLGTGSEQYF
V: TRBV29-1; J: TRBJ2-1; D: TRBD2; size: -; DNA: TGCAGCGTTGAACTAGCGGGAGGCGTCAATGAGCAGTTCTTC; CDR3: CSVELAGGVNEQFF
V: TRBV9; J: TRBJ2-2; D: TRBD2; size: -; DNA: TGTGCCAGCAGCGTAGGGGGGAGGGAGAACACCGGGGAGCTGTTTTTT; CDR3: CASSVGGRENTGELFF
V: TRBV29-1; J: TRBJ2-1; D: TRBD2; size: once; DNA: TGCAGCGCCGCGGGGGGGAGCTCCTACAATGAGCAGTTCTTC; CDR3: CSAAGGSSYNEQFF
V: TRBV6-6; J: TRBJ2-5; D: TRBD1; size: once; DNA: TGTGCCAGCATGGGTACAGGGGTTGAGACCCAGTACTTC; CDR3: CASMGTGVETQYF
V: TRBV9; J: TRBJ2-5; D: -; size: -; DNA: TGTGCCAGCAGCGTAGGGGTAGGGGGGACGATAGAGACCCAGTACTTC; CDR3: CASSVGVGGTIETQYF
V: TRBV5-1; J: TRBJ2-1; D: TRBD2; size: once; DNA: TGCGCCAGCAGCTTGGGCTGGGGACTAGCCGATGAGCAGTTCTTC; CDR3: CASSLGWGLADEQFF
V: TRBV9; J: TRBJ2-1; D: -; size: -; DNA: TGTGCCAGCAGCGTAGAACTAGGAGGGATAAATGAGCAGTTCTTC; CDR3: CASSVELGGINEQFF
V: TRBV19; J: TRBJ2-1; D: TRBD2; size: -; DNA: TGTGCCAGTAGTATAGCCCTGGGACTAGCGGGGGAGAATGAGCAGTTCTTC; CDR3: CASSIALGLAGENEQFF
V: TRBV13; J: TRBJ1-1; D: -; size: -; DNA: TGTGCCAGCAGCCTATCGACAGACCCGAACACTGAAGCTTTCTTT; CDR3: CASSLSTDPNTEAFF
V: TRBV15; J: TRBJ2-1; D: -; size: -; DNA: TGTGCCACCAGCAGCAGGACAGACAATGAGCAGTTCTTC; CDR3: CATSSRTDNEQFF
V: TRBV5-1; J: TRBJ2-2; D: TRBD2; size: -; DNA: TGCGCCAGCAGCCCCGCTAGCGGTGGGGACACCGGGGAGCTGTTTTTT; CDR3: CASSPASGGDTGELFF
V: TRBV19; J: TRBJ2-5; D: -; size: -; DNA: TGTGCCAGTAGTATAGTGATCCAAGAGACCCAGTACTTC; CDR3: CASSIVIQETQYF
V: TRBV6-5; J: TRBJ2-5; D: -; size: -; DNA: TGTGCCAGCAGTTACGACGTGTTTGAGGAGACCCAGTACTTC; CDR3: CASSYDVFEETQYF
V: TRBV20-1; J: TRBJ2-2; D: TRBD1; size: -; DNA: TGCAGTGCTAGAGAATACCCGGGACAGGTTAACACCGGGGAGCTGTTTTTT; CDR3: CSAREYPGQVNTGELFF
V: TRBV7-2; J: TRBJ2-5; D: TRBD2; size: -; DNA: TGTGCCAGCAGCTTAGCGGCGGGAGAGTTGGAGACCCAGTACTTC; CDR3: CASSLAAGELETQYF
V: TRBV30; J: TRBJ2-7; D: TRBD1; size: -; DNA: TGTGCCTGGAGCCCGGGACAGGGGGTCAACGAGCAGTACTTC; CDR3: CAWSPGQGVNEQYF
V: TRBV19; J: TRBJ1-1; D: -; size: once; DNA: TGTGCCAGTAGTATTATGGCAACGGCTGAAGCTTTCTTT; CDR3: CASSIMATAEAFF
V: TRBV5-1; J: TRBJ1-2; D: -; size: -; DNA: TGCGCCAGCAGCTTGGGTGGGACGGACTATGGCTACACCTTC; CDR3: CASSLGGTDYGYTF
V: TRBV20-1; J: TRBJ1-4; D: -; size: -; DNA: TGCAGTGCTAGAGACCTCGAGACGGGGACTGAAAAACTGTTTTTT; CDR3: CSARDLETGTEKLFF
V: TRBV4-2; J: TRBJ2-7; D: -; size: once; DNA: TGTGCCAGCAGCCCGCCGTCCGGGCCCAACGAGCAGTACTTC; CDR3: CASSPPSGPNEQYF
V: TRBV3-1; J: TRBJ2-2; D: TRBD1; size: -; DNA: TGTGCCAGCAGCCAAGACGGACAGGGAATTTACGGGGAGCTGTTTTTT; CDR3: CASSQDGQGIYGELFF
V: TRBV5-6; J: TRBJ2-7; D: TRBD1; size: -; DNA: TGTGCCAGCAGCTTACAGGGGTCCTACGAGCAGTACTTC; CDR3: CASSLQGSYEQYF
V: TRBV29-1; J: TRBJ2-7; D: -; size: -; DNA: TGCAGCGTTAAGGACTGGCAGCCCCCCCTAGAGCAGTACTTC; CDR3: CSVKDWQPPLEQYF
V: TRBV5-6; J: TRBJ2-1; D: -; size: -; DNA: TGTGCCAGCAGCACCGGACGGATCTACAATGAGCAGTTCTTC; CDR3: CASSTGRIYNEQFF